This T cell receptor (beta chain) was documented in a study of blood T cell repertoires in COVID-19. Overall study: Acute and convalescent COVID-19 specimens originated in the United States, Italy and Spain. The analysed material was cDNA or gDNA that came from T cells, B-cell-depleted T cells, or PBMCs.

Profiled with immunoSEQ multiplex PCR; TCRdb holds only in-frame clones, not every one. The profile shows under 55,000 clones, roughly 85% of them singletons. CDR1 is SGHTA and CDR2 is FQGNSA in the germline V gene. This CDR3 spans 18 amino acids. The junction had 6 bases not matched to a gene; V was cut back by 3 bases and J by 0 bases. The sequencing sample was made of peripheral blood. The chain recombines TRBV7-2 with TRBJ2-1; 12 positions agree with TRBD2. This clonotype was obtained from a man between 65 and 85 years old with acute or convalescent COVID-19. CDR3 nucleotides: TGTGCCAGCAGCTTCCTAGCGGGGGGGCAAAGCTCCTACAATGAGCAGTTCTTC. Its translation: CASSFLAGGQSSYNEQFF.